What follows are 10 T cell receptor beta chains derived from one specimen sequenced in a study of shared clonotypes between healthy human individuals. Libraries were prepared by immunoSEQ multiplex PCR; TCRdb keeps only in-frame clonotypes and omits some of them. Found here are 550,000 to 800,000 clones, about 90% of them singletons; the top ten hold about 34%. Sequencing was carried out using memory CD8+ T cells from PBMCs. Documented subset: CD45RO+ cells pooled with CCR7-negative TemRA cells. The receptors were sampled from a man in his late teens or twenties in good health. Some clones in this sample may be carry-over from other donors' samples.

The V gene is TRBV27, the J gene TRBJ2-7; D may match TRBD1 or TRBD2 (5 bases each). Trimming took 3 bases from V and 5 from J, leaving 14 bases between them. Germline CDR1 and CDR2: MNHEY and SMNVEV (reference sequence). The CDR3 length is 14 residues. CDR3 sequence reads: CASSFVGTSHEQYF. CDR3 nucleotide sequence: TGTGCCAGCAGTTTTGTAGGGACGTCTCACGAGCAGTACTTC.

This clone was counted between two and nine times. In DNA form, the CDR3 reads TGTGCCAGCAGCGTACTGGGGAACACTGAAGCTTTCTTT. This sequence encodes CASSVLGNTEAFF. V is TRBV9 and J is TRBJ1-1; no definite D call. The V gene lost 1 base and the J gene lost 1 base, with 5 bases spanning the gap. Germline values: CDR1 SGDLS, CDR2 YYNGEE. The CDR3 contains 13 residues.

As for this clone: Other DNA sequences within the sample encode an identical CDR3. The J gene is TRBJ2-7, the V gene TRBV27; D is unclear. The CDR3 covers 11 residues. The germline gives CDR1 MNHEY, CDR2 SMNVEV (reference sequence). Trimming left V 4 bases short and J 4 bases short, with 5 bases between. The CDR3 bases are TGTGCCAGCAGTTCCGCATACGAGCAGTACTTC. Its protein product is CASSSAYEQYF.

The rearrangement joins TRBV30 to TRBJ2-1; D is possibly TRBD1 (5 bases). Germline CDR1 and CDR2: GTSNPN and SVGIG (reference sequence). The CDR3 sequence is 13 residues long. V was pared by 3 bases and J by 5 bases, with 11 bases between. In nucleotides, the CDR3 is TGTGCCTGGAGAGTTTCCAGGGACAATGAGCAGTTCTTC. As protein: CAWRVSRDNEQFF.

This sequence joins TRBV5-1 and TRBJ2-7; D is uncertain. Trimming removed 0 bases from V and 4 bases from J, with 17 bases in between. The CDR3 contains 16 residues. CDR1 and CDR2 (germline): SGHRS, YFSETQ. The CDR3: CASSLGRPIHGYEQYF. The DNA of the CDR3 is TGCGCCAGCAGCTTGGGCCGACCCATTCATGGGTACGAGCAGTACTTC.

Comments on this clone: Relative to the germline gene, one junction end is altered; a read error may explain this. The V gene is TRBV6-5, the J gene TRBJ1-1, with 8 bases identical to TRBD1. Germline values: CDR1 MNHEY, CDR2 SVGAGI. The length of the CDR3 is 11 residues. CDR3 DNA: TGTGCCAGCACCCAGGGGGCTGAGGCTTTCTTT. Encoded protein: CASTQGAEAFF.

The chain has TRBV5-1 and TRBJ2-7; D unclear. The V end lost 2 bases, the J end lost 2 bases, and 11 bases lay between the germline ends. CDR3 length: 14 residues. In germline, CDR1 is SGHRS, CDR2 YFSETQ. CDR3 amino acids: CASSFWGVPYEQYF. The CDR3, as DNA: TGCGCCAGCAGCTTTTGGGGTGTGCCCTACGAGCAGTACTTC.

The CDR3, as DNA: TGCGCCAGCAGTGAGTCTTCAGGGGGCGGGGGTGAAGCTTTCTTT. Translating gives CASSESSGGGGEAFF. This chain links TRBV10-2 with TRBJ1-1; 8 nucleotides align to TRBD1. CDR3 length equals 15 residues. The germline CDR1 and CDR2 sequences are WSHSY and SAAADI. V shed 0 bases, J shed 7 bases, and the junction held 7 bases outside the gene matches.

V and J are TRBV28 and TRBJ2-1; 8 bases are shared with TRBD2. CDR3 length: 16 residues. J gave up 4 bases and V 1 base, and 6 bases lay outside the gene matches. Germline CDR1 reads MDHEN; CDR2 reads SYDVKM. CDR3 loop: CASSLYYSGTYNEQFF. The CDR3 DNA reads TGTGCCAGCAGTTTATACTATAGCGGGACATACAATGAGCAGTTCTTC.

This chain connects TRBV4-2 to TRBJ2-5, with 7 bases aligning to TRBD2. CDR3 size: 17 residues. Germline V gives CDR1 LGHNA, CDR2 YNFKEQ. The V segment lost 0 bases and the J segment 1 base; nucleotides outside the gene matches: 8. CDR3 sequence: CASSQDLGVAGQETQYF. The CDR3 region has the DNA TGTGCCAGCAGCCAAGATCTGGGAGTAGCGGGCCAAGAGACCCAGTACTTC.